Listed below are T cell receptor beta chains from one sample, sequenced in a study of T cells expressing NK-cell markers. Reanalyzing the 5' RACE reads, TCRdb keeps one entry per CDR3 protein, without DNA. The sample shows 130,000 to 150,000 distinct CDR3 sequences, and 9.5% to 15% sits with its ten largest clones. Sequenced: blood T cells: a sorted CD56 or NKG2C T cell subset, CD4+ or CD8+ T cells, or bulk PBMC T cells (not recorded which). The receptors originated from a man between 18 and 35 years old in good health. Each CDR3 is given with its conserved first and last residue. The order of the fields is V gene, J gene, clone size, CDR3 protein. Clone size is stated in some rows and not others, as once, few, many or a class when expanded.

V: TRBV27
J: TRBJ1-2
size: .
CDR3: CASSPDSELNYGYTF

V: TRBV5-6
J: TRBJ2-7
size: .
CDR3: CASSLEVGTTTYEQYF

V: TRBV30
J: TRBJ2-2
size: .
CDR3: CAWTSWRTNTGELFF

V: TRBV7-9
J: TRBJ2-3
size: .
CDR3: CASSLFKSGSPTDTQYF

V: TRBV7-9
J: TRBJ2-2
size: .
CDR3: CASSPTSGSRELFF

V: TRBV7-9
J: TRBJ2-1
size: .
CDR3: CASNTWEGGYNEQFF

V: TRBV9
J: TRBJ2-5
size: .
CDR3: CASSGLPGTSGRRPQETQYF

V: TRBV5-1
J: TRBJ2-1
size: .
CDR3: CASSSDPLAGAHEQFF

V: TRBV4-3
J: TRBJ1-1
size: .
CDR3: CASSPGQGFEAFF

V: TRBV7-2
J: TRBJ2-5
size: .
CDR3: CASSLIWDSQETQYF

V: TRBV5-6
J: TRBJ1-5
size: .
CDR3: CASGPQQFNQPQHF

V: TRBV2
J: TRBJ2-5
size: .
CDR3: CASRWEQETQYF

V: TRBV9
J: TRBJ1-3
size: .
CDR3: CASSPEQGADGNTIYF

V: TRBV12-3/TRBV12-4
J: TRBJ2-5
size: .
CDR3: CASSFNAGVGFKETQYF

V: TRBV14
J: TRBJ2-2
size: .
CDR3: CASRSANTGELFF

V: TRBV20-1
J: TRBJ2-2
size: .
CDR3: CSARALTGTNTGELFF

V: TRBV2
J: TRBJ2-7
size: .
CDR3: CARQDPQLRGIYEQYF

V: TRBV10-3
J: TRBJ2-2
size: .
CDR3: CAISEVGERNTGELFF

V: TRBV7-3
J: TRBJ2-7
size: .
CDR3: CASSLLAGLEQYF

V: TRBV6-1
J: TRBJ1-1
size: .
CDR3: CASSRGWNTEAFF

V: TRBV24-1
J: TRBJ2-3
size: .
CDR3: CATSEDEAETSTDTQYF

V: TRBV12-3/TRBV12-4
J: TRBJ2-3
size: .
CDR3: CASTPPFVGGSTDTQYF

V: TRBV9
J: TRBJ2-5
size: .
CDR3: CASSVAGGLPETQYF

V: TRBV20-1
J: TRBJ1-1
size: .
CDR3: CSAPHRGRNTEAFF

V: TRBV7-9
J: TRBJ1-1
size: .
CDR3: CASSLGPGSNTEAFF

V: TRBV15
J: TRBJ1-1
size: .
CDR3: CATSNLGRENTEAFF

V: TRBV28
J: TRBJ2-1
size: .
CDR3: CASSPTTSYNEQFF

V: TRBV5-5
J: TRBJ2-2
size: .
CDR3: CASSFPLGDPGELFF

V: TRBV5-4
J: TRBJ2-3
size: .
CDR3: CASSLGTGSDTQYF

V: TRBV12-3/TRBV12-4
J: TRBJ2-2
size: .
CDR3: CASSQWDSPNTGELFF

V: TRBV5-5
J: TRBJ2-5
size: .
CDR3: CASNHLSAGVGTQYF

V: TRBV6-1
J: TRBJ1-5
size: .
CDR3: CASRLGIYSNQPQHF

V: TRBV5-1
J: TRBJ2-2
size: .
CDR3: CASSLDQGWAGELFF

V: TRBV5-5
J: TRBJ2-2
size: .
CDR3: CASSLDGSGNTGELFF

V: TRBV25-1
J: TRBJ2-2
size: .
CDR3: CASSEYPRVGGANTGELFF

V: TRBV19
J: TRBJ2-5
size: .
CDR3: CASSKGLAQETQYF

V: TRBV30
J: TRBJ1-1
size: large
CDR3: CAWATGMGTEAFF

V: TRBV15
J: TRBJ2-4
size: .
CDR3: CATSQTLAGDLAKNIQYF

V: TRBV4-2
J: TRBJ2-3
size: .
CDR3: CASSQAGGLTDTQYF

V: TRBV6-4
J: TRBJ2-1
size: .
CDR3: CASSETRDFRINEQFF

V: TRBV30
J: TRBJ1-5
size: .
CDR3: CAWKDGVQPQHF

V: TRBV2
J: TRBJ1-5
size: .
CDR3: CASRGSQPQHF

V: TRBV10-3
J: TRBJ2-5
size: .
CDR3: CAISDPRQETQYF

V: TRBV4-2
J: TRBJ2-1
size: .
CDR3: CASSQDLGLARNEQFF

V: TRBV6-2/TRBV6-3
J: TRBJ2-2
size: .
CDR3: CASSYSDLVTGELFF

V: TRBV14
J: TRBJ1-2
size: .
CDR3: CASSLGTGPYGYTF

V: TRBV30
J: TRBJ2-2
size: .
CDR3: CAYSTGAPGELFF

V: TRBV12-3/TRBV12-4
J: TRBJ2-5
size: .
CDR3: CASSVHGRGETQYF

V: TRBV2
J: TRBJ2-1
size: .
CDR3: CASSENPLLANNEQFF

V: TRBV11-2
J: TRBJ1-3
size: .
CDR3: CASTTGGGSGNTIYF

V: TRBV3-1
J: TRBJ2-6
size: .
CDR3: CATKRGVSGANVLTF

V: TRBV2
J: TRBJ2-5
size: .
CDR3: CASSDERLAGQETQYF

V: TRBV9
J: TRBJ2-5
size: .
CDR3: CASSDGTRTETQYF

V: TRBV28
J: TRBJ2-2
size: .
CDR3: CASSKTGAGELFF

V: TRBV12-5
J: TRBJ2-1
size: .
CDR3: CASGLVPGGYYNEQFF